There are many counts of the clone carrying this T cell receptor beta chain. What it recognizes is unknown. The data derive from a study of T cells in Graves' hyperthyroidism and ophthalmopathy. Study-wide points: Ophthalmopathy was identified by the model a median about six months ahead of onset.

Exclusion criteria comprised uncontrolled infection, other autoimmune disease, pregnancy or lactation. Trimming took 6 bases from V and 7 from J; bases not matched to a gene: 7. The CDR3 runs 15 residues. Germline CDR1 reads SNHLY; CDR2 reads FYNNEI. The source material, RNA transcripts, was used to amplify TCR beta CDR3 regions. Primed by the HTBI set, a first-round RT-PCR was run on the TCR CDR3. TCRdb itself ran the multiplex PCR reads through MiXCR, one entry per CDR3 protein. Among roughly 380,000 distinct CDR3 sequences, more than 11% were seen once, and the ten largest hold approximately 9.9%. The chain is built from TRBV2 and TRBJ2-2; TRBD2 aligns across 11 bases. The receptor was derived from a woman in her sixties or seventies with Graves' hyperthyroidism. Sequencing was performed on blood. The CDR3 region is CASRETSGTIGELFF. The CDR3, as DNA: TGTGCCAGCAGGGAGACTAGCGGGACGATCGGGGAGCTGTTTTTT.